This paragraph covers one TCR beta chain sequence. The antigen remains undetermined. The sample comes from a study of T cell responses to AZD1222 COVID-19 vaccine. V trimming: 2 bases; J trimming: 0 bases; junction bases outside the gene matches: 1. This CDR3 has 14 residues. CDR1 and CDR2 (germline): MDHEN, SYDVKM. Sequencing used immunoSEQ multiplex PCR; TCRdb keeps in-frame clones, though not all of them. The sample yields about 120,000 clones, roughly 93% seen once. Whole-study results and caveats: Regions left unmutated in variants are reportedly the target of nearly half of spike-specific TCRs.

The chain recombines TRBV28 with TRBJ2-7; 7 bases agree with TRBD2. The specimen comprised peripheral blood, sampled on day 0 of AZD1222 vaccination. This sequence was found in an adult in good health. CDR3 sequence: CASSLGGGSYEQYF. The CDR3 nucleotides are TGTGCCAGCAGTTTAGGGGGGGGCTCCTACGAGCAGTACTTC. Full variable domain (outside the CDR3, taken from reference TRBV28 and TRBJ2-7): DVKVTQSSRYLVKRTGEKVFLECVQDMDHENMFWYRQDPGLGLRLIYFSYDVKMKEKGDIPEGYSVSREKKERFSLILESASTNQTSMYLCASSLGGGSYEQYFGPGTRLTVT.